This T cell receptor (beta chain) was sequenced during a study of T cell responses to AZD1222 COVID-19 vaccine. Overall study results and limits: Dominant CD4 TCR responses targeted spike regions 160-218 and 743-854. At baseline, just a handful of AZD1222 recipients tested seropositive. Among the donors, most were white British and more were female, and clonal diversity was possibly underestimated. When two AZD1222 doses had been given, Spike-specific TCR breadth and depth rose.

Repertoires were generated with immunoSEQ multiplex PCR, while TCRdb's copy carries only in-frame clones and drops some. This repertoire shows 90,000 to 140,000 clones, about 80% found once; its top ten account for around 5.1%. With regard to this clone: The antigen remains unidentified.

The germline V gene has CDR1 KGHSH and CDR2 LQKENI. Trimming shortened V by 5 bases and J by 5 bases, and 21 bases separated the two germline ends. The CDR3 length is 16 residues. Sample: peripheral blood, taken on day 0 of AZD1222 vaccination. This receptor was obtained from an adult in good health. The rearrangement uses TRBV18 and TRBJ2-5; D gene unclear. The CDR3 sequence is CASSTSGGTGTETQYF. The DNA for the CDR3 is TGTGCCAGCTCAACTTCAGGCGGCACGGGTACGGAGACCCAGTACTTC.